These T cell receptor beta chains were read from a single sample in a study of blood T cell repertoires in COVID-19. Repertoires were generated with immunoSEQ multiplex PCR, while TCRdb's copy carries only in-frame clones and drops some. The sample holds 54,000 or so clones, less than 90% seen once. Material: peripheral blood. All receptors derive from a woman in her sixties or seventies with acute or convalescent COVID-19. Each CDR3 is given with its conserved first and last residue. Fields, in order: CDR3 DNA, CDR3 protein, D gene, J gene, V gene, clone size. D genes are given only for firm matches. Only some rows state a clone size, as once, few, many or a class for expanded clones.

CDR3nt: TGTGCCAGCAGCCGGTCGTCTAGCGGGAATGGAAATGAGCAGTTCTTC; CDR3aa: CASSRSSSGNGNEQFF; d_gene: TRBD2; j_gene: TRBJ2-1; v_gene: TRBV11-2; abundance: -
CDR3nt: TGCGCCAGCAGAAGGTGGGGTGAGGGTAACTATGGCTACACCTTC; CDR3aa: CASRRWGEGNYGYTF; d_gene: -; j_gene: TRBJ1-2; v_gene: TRBV5-1; abundance: -
CDR3nt: TGTGCCAGCAGTTACGCAGGGATGGCGGCTTTCTTT; CDR3aa: CASSYAGMAAFF; d_gene: -; j_gene: TRBJ1-1; v_gene: TRBV6-2/TRBV6-3; abundance: -
CDR3nt: TGTGCCAGCAGCTTGGCTCCCTCGAGCTACACTGAAGCTTTCTTT; CDR3aa: CASSLAPSSYTEAFF; d_gene: -; j_gene: TRBJ1-1; v_gene: TRBV5-5; abundance: -
CDR3nt: TGTGCCAGCAGCCCCTCGTCGGGAGGGGGCTACGAGCAGTACTTC; CDR3aa: CASSPSSGGGYEQYF; d_gene: TRBD2; j_gene: TRBJ2-7; v_gene: TRBV5-4; abundance: -
CDR3nt: TGTGCCAGCAGCGCGACCCCTGGCGGGAGGCCCTACAATGAGCAGTTCTTC; CDR3aa: CASSATPGGRPYNEQFF; d_gene: TRBD2; j_gene: TRBJ2-1; v_gene: TRBV9; abundance: few
CDR3nt: TGTGCCAGCAGCGCAGGGGGCGCGGTGAATGAGCAGTTCTTC; CDR3aa: CASSAGGAVNEQFF; d_gene: TRBD1; j_gene: TRBJ2-1; v_gene: TRBV6-5; abundance: -
CDR3nt: TGTGCCTCACAGGGGACGAACACTGAAGCTTTCTTT; CDR3aa: CASQGTNTEAFF; d_gene: TRBD1; j_gene: TRBJ1-1; v_gene: TRBV30; abundance: -
CDR3nt: TGTGCCAGCAGCCTTCCTCGCAGGCTTAATAGCAATCAGCCCCAGCATTTT; CDR3aa: CASSLPRRLNSNQPQHF; d_gene: -; j_gene: TRBJ1-5; v_gene: TRBV7-8; abundance: once
CDR3nt: TGTGCCAGCAGTCCCCGGGACATGTATAGCAATCAGCCCCAGCATTTT; CDR3aa: CASSPRDMYSNQPQHF; d_gene: -; j_gene: TRBJ1-5; v_gene: TRBV6-6; abundance: once
CDR3nt: TGTGCCTGGAGTGTACGAGGAACAGGGGCCAACGTCCTGACTTTC; CDR3aa: CAWSVRGTGANVLTF; d_gene: -; j_gene: TRBJ2-6; v_gene: TRBV30; abundance: -
CDR3nt: TGTGCCAGCAGCTCCCGGGACAGGGGTCTGGCTTTCTTT; CDR3aa: CASSSRDRGLAFF; d_gene: TRBD1; j_gene: TRBJ1-1; v_gene: TRBV11-2; abundance: few
CDR3nt: TGTGCCAGCAGCTTTGTTGGGACAGGGTTTAATTCACCCCTCCACTTT; CDR3aa: CASSFVGTGFNSPLHF; d_gene: TRBD1; j_gene: TRBJ1-6; v_gene: TRBV5-8; abundance: -
CDR3nt: TGTGCCAGCAGCCGGGAGCGTGGCTACAATGAGCAGTTCTTC; CDR3aa: CASSRERGYNEQFF; d_gene: -; j_gene: TRBJ2-1; v_gene: TRBV11-3; abundance: -
CDR3nt: TGCGCCAGCAGCGCTACGGGACTAAAGTACAATGAGCAGTTCTTC; CDR3aa: CASSATGLKYNEQFF; d_gene: TRBD2; j_gene: TRBJ2-1; v_gene: TRBV4-1; abundance: few
CDR3nt: TGTGCCAGCAGCTCCCGACCCGGGACAGGCTTAAATGAGCAGTTCTTC; CDR3aa: CASSSRPGTGLNEQFF; d_gene: TRBD1; j_gene: TRBJ2-1; v_gene: TRBV7-2; abundance: -
CDR3nt: TGCAGTGCTAGTTCCAGGGTAAATAGCAATCAGCCCCAGCATTTT; CDR3aa: CSASSRVNSNQPQHF; d_gene: -; j_gene: TRBJ1-5; v_gene: TRBV20-1; abundance: -
CDR3nt: TGTGCCAGCTCACCATATCGTTCTCAGCGGGGGTACAGCACAGATACGCAGTATTTT; CDR3aa: CASSPYRSQRGYSTDTQYF; d_gene: TRBD2; j_gene: TRBJ2-3; v_gene: TRBV18; abundance: once
CDR3nt: TGCAGCACCTCCTTGGGAGTTAATGAAAAACTGTTTTTT; CDR3aa: CSTSLGVNEKLFF; d_gene: -; j_gene: TRBJ1-4; v_gene: TRBV29-1; abundance: -
CDR3nt: TGTGCCAGCAGCCCAAGTACGGAGGAGACCCAGTACTTC; CDR3aa: CASSPSTEETQYF; d_gene: -; j_gene: TRBJ2-5; v_gene: TRBV7-2; abundance: once
CDR3nt: TGTGCCAGCAGCCTCTCAGCGCGCCAAGAGACCCAGTACTTC; CDR3aa: CASSLSARQETQYF; d_gene: -; j_gene: TRBJ2-5; v_gene: TRBV5-4; abundance: -
CDR3nt: TGTGCCAGCAGTGAAGCGGGGGCCGATAACTATGGCTACACCTTC; CDR3aa: CASSEAGADNYGYTF; d_gene: -; j_gene: TRBJ1-2; v_gene: TRBV2; abundance: -
CDR3nt: TGTGCCATCAGTGAACAGGGTGGCTACGAGCAGTACTTC; CDR3aa: CAISEQGGYEQYF; d_gene: -; j_gene: TRBJ2-7; v_gene: TRBV10-3; abundance: -
CDR3nt: TGTGCCAGCAGCTTAGCCAGGGGGCAAGGGGAGACCCAGTACTTC; CDR3aa: CASSLARGQGETQYF; d_gene: TRBD1; j_gene: TRBJ2-5; v_gene: TRBV11-2; abundance: -